This T cell receptor beta chain was sequenced in a study of control samples from healthy donors and cancer patients. The CDR3 is 14 amino acids. Germline loops: CDR1 SGDLS, CDR2 YYNGEE. The V gene lost 0 bases and the J gene lost 2 bases, with 9 bases spanning the gap. TCRdb's copy holds only in-frame clones and misses some; the assay was immunoSEQ multiplex PCR. The table shows 260,000 or so clones, with 82% occurring only once. The chain is built from TRBV9 and TRBJ2-7; D is ambiguous. Specimen: PBMCs. This TCR was sampled from a woman aged 55-70 years with lung cancer. The CDR3 DNA reads as TGTGCCAGCAGCGTAGGTCCAGCAGCCTACGAGCAGTACTTC. It specifies CASSVGPAAYEQYF.